This T cell receptor (beta chain) was sequenced for a study of blood T cell repertoires in COVID-19. Participants, roughly 18 to 90 years old, spanned 25 or so US areas. Cohorts were determined from participant-reported clinical history. Sequencing used immunoSEQ multiplex PCR; TCRdb keeps in-frame clones, though not all of them. Here the sample spans over 250,000 clones, approximately 87% being singletons. Germline CDR1 and CDR2: LNHDA and SQIVND (reference sequence). This CDR3 spans 15 amino acids. With 10 bases removed from V and 5 bases from J, the gap between germline ends came to 21 bases. The chain has TRBV19 and TRBJ1-5; D not resolved. Sequencing was done on a sample of PBMCs or T cells enriched from blood (not recorded which). The sequence came from a woman in her thirties who had recovered from COVID-19. The CDR3: CATQTFGREYQPQHF. The CDR3 nucleotides read TGTGCCACCCAAACGTTTGGGCGGGAATATCAGCCCCAGCATTTT.